Below, one TCR beta chain is given with its context. A read error may produce the germline difference seen at one junction end. This sample is drawn from a study of OX40 agonist ivuxolimab in advanced cancers. Method: immunoSEQ multiplex PCR; TCRdb's copy keeps in-frame clones and lacks some. This sample has roughly 100,000 clones; approximately 86% occur once, and the top ten carry 3% to 4%. Germline CDR1 and CDR2: MGHRA and YSYEKL. The CDR3 spans 20 residues. The sequenced sample was CD4+ or CD8+ T cells sorted from blood, obtained in a trial of the OX40 agonist ivuxolimab. The clonotype comes from an adult with an advanced solid tumor such as melanoma, head and neck, liver or kidney cancer. The rearrangement links TRBV4-1 to TRBJ2-6, with D possibly matching TRBD2 (5 bases). As DNA, the CDR3 is TGCGCCAGCAGTCAAGCCGGGCTTCGCGGGCGCTACTCTGGGGCCAACGTCCTGACTTTC. Translated, it gives CASSQAGLRGRYSGANVLTF.